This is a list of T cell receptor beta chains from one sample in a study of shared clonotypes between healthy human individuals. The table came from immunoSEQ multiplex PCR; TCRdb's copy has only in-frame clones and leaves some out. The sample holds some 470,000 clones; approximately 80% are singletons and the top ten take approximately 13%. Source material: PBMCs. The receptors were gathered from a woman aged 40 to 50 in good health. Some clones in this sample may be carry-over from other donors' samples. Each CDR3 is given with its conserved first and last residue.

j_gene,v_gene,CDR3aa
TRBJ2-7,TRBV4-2,CASSHGRTSGRISYEQYF
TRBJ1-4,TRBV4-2,CASSQDALAGGPYNEKLFF
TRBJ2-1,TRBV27,CASSFFGPHNEQFF
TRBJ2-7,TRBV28,CASSSLAGRSSYEQYF
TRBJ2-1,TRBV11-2,CASSFRFGDYSYNEQFF
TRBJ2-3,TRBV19,CASSIARTSRTDTQYF
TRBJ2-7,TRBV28,CASSAPQGFYEQYF
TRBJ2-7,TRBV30,CAWSVGQSYEQYF
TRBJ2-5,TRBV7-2,CASSPSFGGTQQETQYF
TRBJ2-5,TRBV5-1,CASSDPGQGGETQYF
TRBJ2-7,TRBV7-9,CASSFSGSGSYEQYF
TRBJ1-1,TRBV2,CASNWDSLGGAFF
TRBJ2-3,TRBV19,CASSIAWQGYSTDTQYF